In this sample, the clone carrying this T cell receptor (beta chain) turned up many times. Its antigen is unidentified. The read ends 3 residues before the CDR3 terminus; that terminus is restored from the germline J gene. Caucasian heritage predominated among both patients and controls. Each donor provided about 5 to 9 ml of heparinized whole blood. This sample stems from a study of T cell clonality in common variable immunodeficiency. Study-level findings and limits: What drives increased CVID clonality needs T cell subpopulation sequencing.

This CDR3 has 13 residues. Germline values: CDR1 WNHNN, CDR2 SYGVQD (reference sequence). Equal genomic DNA amounts from CVID and control samples were sequenced. Data came from immunoSEQ multiplex PCR; TCRdb stores just in-frame clones and leaves some out. This repertoire holds tens of thousands of clones, and none appear only once. The sequencing input was peripheral blood mononuclear cells. The gene calls are TRBV10-1 and TRBJ2-2; D is ambiguous. This clonotype was sampled from a person between 18 and 70 years old in good health. The CDR3 loop is CASSESGRFELFF. The DNA read from the CDR3 is TGCGCCAGCAGTGAGTCAGGCAGATTTGAG.